The 4 T cell receptor beta chains in this list originate from one sample, sequenced in a study of cytomegalovirus exposure and HLA in healthy donors. PCR involved 60 Vbeta and 13 Jbeta primers. Only in-frame clones appear in the TCRdb table, and some are missing; sequencing was by immunoSEQ multiplex PCR. The table lists 200,000 to 250,000 clones, over 80% of them singletons, with approximately 10% in the top ten. Material for sequencing was PBMCs. These receptors were collected from a woman in her fifties or sixties in good health and CMV-seropositive.

The V gene is TRBV19, the J gene TRBJ1-2; D remains ambiguous. V lost 4 bases, J lost 5 bases, and 17 bases lay in between. CDR1 and CDR2 (germline): LNHDA, SQIVND (reference sequence). CDR3 length: 15 amino acids. The CDR3: CASSTSRFVQYGYTF. The CDR3 DNA follows: TGTGCCAGTAGTACATCCAGATTTGTTCAATATGGCTACACCTTC.

This clone was seen just once. The genes are TRBV11-2 and TRBJ2-5; 8 nucleotides agree with TRBD2. The CDR3 is 16 residues long. With 3 bases clipped from V and 4 bases from J, the junction kept 10 bases outside the gene matches. The germline CDR1 and CDR2 sequences are SGHAT and FQNNGV. The CDR3 DNA reads TGTGCCAGCAGCTTTCAACCGGGGGGGCTTCGAGAGACCCAGTACTTC. This sequence encodes CASSFQPGGLRETQYF.

V gene TRBV2 combines with J gene TRBJ1-6; the match to TRBD1 covers 8 bases. The germline V gene encodes CDR1 SNHLY and CDR2 FYNNEI. The CDR3 has 14 residues. V was pared by 7 bases and J by 9 bases, with 8 bases of the junction left unmatched. CDR3 nucleotides: TGTGCCAGCACTCGGACAGGGAATAGTTCACCCCTCCACTTT. Amino acid sequence: CASTRTGNSSPLHF.

The gene calls are TRBV10-3 and TRBJ2-5, with TRBD2 matching over 7 bases. CDR1 is ENHRY and CDR2 is SYGVKD in the germline V gene. The CDR3 runs 15 residues. Trimming cost V 2 bases and J 1 base; bases outside gene matches: 4. The CDR3 bases are TGTGCCATCAGTGAGACCTCTAGCGGCCAAGAGACCCAGTACTTC. It translates to CAISETSSGQETQYF.